This T cell receptor beta chain was obtained from a study of cytomegalovirus exposure and HLA in healthy donors (TCRdb year 2017). Turning to the overall study: An earlier analysis of under 600 of the donors reported 250 to 300 Gb of sequence data and 100 million to 130 million unique TCR beta sequences from 190 million or so T cells. Five DR-DQ haplotypes were treated as single units for association and clustering because of strong linkage in the cohort. Along with the approximately 670-subject first cohort, a separate validation cohort of around 120 different subjects was used. Typing coverage varied by locus: 629-630 donors for A, B, C, DRB1 and DQB1; approximately 520 for DQA1; over 600 for DPA1; under 490 for DPB1. In the later analysis, no new phenotypic data were used to find candidate immune exposures; instead, reliance was placed on TCR beta sequences and their occurrence across donors. An early release covering over 500 HLA-typed donors comprised approximately 300 gigabases of sequencing data and approximately 80 million unique TCR sequences. Using immunosequencing, the study profiled T cell repertoires from 666 subjects and related those repertoires to cytomegalovirus serostatus. Among around 400 genotyped donors of the cohort, an average of about 240,000 unique TCR beta nucleotide sequences were sequenced per donor, roughly 20% of them non-productive. A later analysis re-analyzed previously published TCR beta repertoires from several hundred donors and added high-resolution HLA genotyping to study TCR occurrence patterns. Every discovery cohort repertoire had been produced on one sequencing platform. HLA typing covered class I and class II loci at four-digit resolution. In an earlier analysis of a few hundred of the donors, high-throughput TCR beta sequencing was used to judge whether each TCR beta V gene segment behaved as functional or pseudogenic. The study aimed to test whether signatures of past pathogen exposure could be identified by cataloging public T cell receptors. A later genetic analysis used genome-wide SNP genotypes for about 55% of the 666 donors, treating that subset as a discovery cohort. Donor age, sex, ethnicity and CMV serostatus were compiled alongside the repertoire data. Of the roughly 390 genotyped donors, roughly 80% were placed in the genetic ancestry cluster associated with self-reported Caucasian donors. High-throughput TCR immunosequencing, statistical association of individual TCRs with disease status, and machine learning were combined to predict cytomegalovirus infection status.

The library was generated by the immunoSEQ multiplex PCR assay. For the multiplex PCR, a mixture combining 60 forward primers for TCR Vbeta segments and 13 reverse primers for TCR Jbeta segments was used. The CDR3 region of rearranged TCR beta genes was amplified from genomic DNA with a multiplex PCR assay. The Illumina HiSeq System was used to sequence the amplified TCR beta libraries as 87-base-pair reads. Per the authors' processing: A later analysis counted about 80 million unique TCR beta chains across the 550 to 800 repertoires, and around 9.9 million of these chains were shared by at least two donors. A nearest-neighbor algorithm error-corrected the raw reads and collapsed the reads into unique sequences, merging closely related sequences to remove PCR and sequencing errors. Alignment of CDR3 sequences to IMGT reference sequences was used to assign V, D and J gene segments. For a sequence to be retained, a match of at least six nucleotides to both a V gene segment and a J gene segment was required. Rearrangements were called productive when the CDR3 lacked stop codons and stayed in frame with V and J; all others were non-productive. Following IMGT convention, CDR3 was defined as the stretch from the second conserved V-encoded cysteine to the conserved J-encoded phenylalanine. In an earlier analysis of roughly 610 of the donors, sequences lacking an unambiguous match to a single V gene segment were excluded. An earlier analysis of a few hundred of the donors classified V segments as functional when productive rearrangements were above 56.7% and as segregating when the standard deviation between donors was above 5%. A statistical classification framework was built for diagnosing cytomegalovirus status from the catalog of TCR beta chain sequences. A later analysis assigned V and J genes by comparing TCR nucleotide sequences with IMGT/GENE-DB human TR gene sequences. The TCRdist pipeline was used in a later analysis to assign CDR3 sequences and most-parsimonious VDJ recombination scenarios. In a later analysis, each TCR beta chain was defined by its CDR3 amino acid sequence together with its V-gene family, and reads lacking a unique V-gene family were excluded. In a later analysis, fewer than 650 highly shared, low-generation-probability nucleotide sequences were removed to address suspected cross-contamination and a sequencing artifact. In a later analysis, a clonal expansion index for each public chain was calculated from normalized within-repertoire ranks of inferred template counts. Generation probabilities in a later analysis came from a VDJ recombination model fitted to out-of-frame rearrangements, and those results were checked against IGoR. In a later analysis, hypergeometric tests were used to score TCR-TCR, TCR-HLA and TCR-CMV co-occurrence, with a repertoire-size bias correction applied to TCR pairs. False discovery rates were estimated in a later analysis by permuting HLA or CMV assignments 20 times. In a later analysis, co-occurring TCRs were grouped using DBSCAN, with TCRdist sequence similarity added in when clustering inside HLA-allele-positive subsets. Repertoires with fewer than 30,000 or more than 120,000 public chains were left out of co-occurrence clustering, as were a handful of repertoires with anomalous nucleotide sharing. Sourced from immuneACCESS, this table was stored by TCRdb with only in-frame sequences that have V and J called. A share of the clones is absent; for the studies checked, an unresolved V gene accounts for under half, and the remainder has no known explanation. V, J and clone size derive from that table, while D and trimming were established from the DNA sequence. The data table for this sample lists under 200,000 clones. 5.5% to 7.5% of the sample rests with the top ten.

Details on this clone: Its cognate antigen has yet to be identified.

Points the paper makes about the study in general: The only immune exposure information available for the cohort was CMV serostatus. In an earlier analysis of 587 of the donors, most TCR beta V segments were observed in productive rearrangements about 90% or about 30% of the time, broadly matching IMGT annotations. According to a later analysis, TCR association rates differed among HLA loci, with DRB1 alleles showing the most associated TCRs and HLA-C alleles showing the fewest. A total of 150 or so TCR beta chains were listed by the study as associated with cytomegalovirus. Most TCR sequences were seen in very few donors, while some public TCRs were found in many individuals. This cohort had only TCR beta chains sequenced, and the lack of alpha or paired-chain data limited which features could be detected. A later analysis associated around 16,000 TCR beta sequences with specific HLA alleles at a false discovery rate of 0.05. Compared with the roughly 700-donor mean, donors in an Asian-associated ancestry cluster had fewer N-insertions in productive TCRs, according to a later genetic analysis. Sequencing depth was assumed to be roughly uniform across donors in the presence/absence analyses, though that assumption may not hold. Linkage disequilibrium might explain the correlated functional status among segregating V segments, but an unknown experimental factor could not be excluded. Compared with equally common non-associated chains, HLA-associated TCR beta chains in a later analysis were more clonally expanded and had lower generation probabilities. A group of highly shared sequence variants was considered likely to be a technical artifact of the sequencing pipeline. In vitro tests confirmed that a few of the cytomegalovirus-associated TCR beta chains recognize cytomegalovirus antigens. V-gene and J-gene trimming of TCR beta chains was associated with a missense DCLRE1C variant in a later genetic analysis, and the association was replicated in an independent cohort. When HLA alleles, especially DR and DQ, strongly co-occurred, attributing TCR associations to individual alleles was difficult. A further reported finding was that TCR beta sequences accurately predicted the HLA-A and HLA-B alleles for most subjects in the first cohort. In both the original and validation cohorts, the classifier was reported to diagnose cytomegalovirus status with high specificity and sensitivity. Some 15 rarely observed V segments, including chromosome 9 orphons, were excluded from the earlier analysis of about 500 of the donors because counts were too low. In a later analysis, several top co-occurrence clusters were reported to appear linked to parvovirus B19, influenza, CMV and Epstein-Barr virus. Because HLA typing was unavailable for some donors at each locus, only the typed subset was used in association tests. Most CMV-associated TCR beta chains appeared to be HLA-restricted in a later analysis, and the HLA associations seemed to be driven largely by CMV exposure. It was suggested by the authors that the approach could potentially be generalized to other disease states and immunological phenotypes.

The cohort consisted of 600 to 750 healthy bone marrow donors. All cohort members were sampled while nominally healthy, although unrecorded immune exposures were likely present. The donor tested CMV seronegative, placing the donor among the approximately 360 seronegative members of the cohort. A peripheral blood sample was collected from each donor, and TCR beta sequencing was performed on peripheral blood mononuclear cells. Genomic DNA extraction from the blood cell samples was performed with the Qiagen DNeasy Blood Extraction Kit. The specimen was PBMCs. This clonotype originated in a man aged 30-40 years in good health and CMV-seronegative.

The CDR3 corresponds to CASSLVEGSAFF. The sequenced DNA is TGTGCCAGCAGCTTAGTTGAGGGTTCCGCTTTCTTT. The chain links TRBV7-9 with TRBJ1-1; no D gene can be assigned with confidence. Relative to germline, V is 1 base shorter and J is 11 bases shorter, with 11 bases between their ends. From the cysteine through the phenylalanine, the CDR3 covers 12 amino acids. The DNA shown is the 36-base CDR3, in frame from base 1. The germline V gene (reference sequence) specifies SEHNR as CDR1 and FQNEAQ as CDR2.